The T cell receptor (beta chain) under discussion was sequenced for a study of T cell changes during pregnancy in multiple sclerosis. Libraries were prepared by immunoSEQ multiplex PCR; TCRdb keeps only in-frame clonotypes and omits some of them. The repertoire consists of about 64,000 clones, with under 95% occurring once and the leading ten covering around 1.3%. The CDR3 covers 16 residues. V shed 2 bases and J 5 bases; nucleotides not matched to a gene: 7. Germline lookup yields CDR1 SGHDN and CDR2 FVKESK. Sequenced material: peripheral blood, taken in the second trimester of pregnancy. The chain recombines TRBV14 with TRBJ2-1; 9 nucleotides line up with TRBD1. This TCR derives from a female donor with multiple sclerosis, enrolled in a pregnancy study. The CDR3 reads CASSQRYGTGNNEQFF. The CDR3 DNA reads TGTGCCAGCAGCCAAAGATACGGGACAGGGAACAATGAGCAGTTCTTC.